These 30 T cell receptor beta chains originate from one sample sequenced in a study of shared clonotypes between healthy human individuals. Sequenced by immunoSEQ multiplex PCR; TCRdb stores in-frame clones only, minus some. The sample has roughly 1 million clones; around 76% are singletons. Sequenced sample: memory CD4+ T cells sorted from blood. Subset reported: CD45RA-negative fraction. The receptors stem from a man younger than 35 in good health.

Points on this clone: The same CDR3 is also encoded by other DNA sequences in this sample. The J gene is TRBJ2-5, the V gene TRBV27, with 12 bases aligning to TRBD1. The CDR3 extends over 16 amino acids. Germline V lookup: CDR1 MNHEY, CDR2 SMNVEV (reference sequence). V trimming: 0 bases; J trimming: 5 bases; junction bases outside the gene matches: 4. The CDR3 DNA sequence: TGTGCCAGCAGTTTATCCGGGACAGGGGGCGTGGAGACCCAGTACTTC. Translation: CASSLSGTGGVETQYF.

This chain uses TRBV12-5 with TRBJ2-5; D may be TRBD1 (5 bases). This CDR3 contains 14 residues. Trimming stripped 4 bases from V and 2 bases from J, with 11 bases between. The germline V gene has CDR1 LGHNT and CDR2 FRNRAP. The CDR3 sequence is CASGSQGRQETQYF. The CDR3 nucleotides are TGTGCTAGTGGTTCTCAGGGTCGGCAAGAGACCCAGTACTTC.

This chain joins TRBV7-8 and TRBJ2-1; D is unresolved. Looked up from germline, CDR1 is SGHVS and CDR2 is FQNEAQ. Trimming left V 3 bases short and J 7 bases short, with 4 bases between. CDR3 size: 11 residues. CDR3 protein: CASSFRNEQFF. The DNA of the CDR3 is TGTGCCAGCAGCTTCCGTAATGAGCAGTTCTTC.

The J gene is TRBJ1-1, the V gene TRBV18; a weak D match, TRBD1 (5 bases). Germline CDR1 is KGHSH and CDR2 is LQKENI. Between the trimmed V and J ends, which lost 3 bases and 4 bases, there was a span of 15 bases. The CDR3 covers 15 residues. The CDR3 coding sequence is TGTGCCAGCTCACCGGGCCCCGGGGGACTCACTGAAGCTTTCTTT. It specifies CASSPGPGGLTEAFF.

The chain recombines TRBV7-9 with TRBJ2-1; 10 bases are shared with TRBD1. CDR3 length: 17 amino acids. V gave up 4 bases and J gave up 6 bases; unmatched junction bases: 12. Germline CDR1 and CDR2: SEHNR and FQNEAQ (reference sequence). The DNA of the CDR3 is TGTGCCAGCAGCTCATGGGGGACAGGGGCGAAGTCCAATGAGCAGTTCTTC. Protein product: CASSSWGTGAKSNEQFF.

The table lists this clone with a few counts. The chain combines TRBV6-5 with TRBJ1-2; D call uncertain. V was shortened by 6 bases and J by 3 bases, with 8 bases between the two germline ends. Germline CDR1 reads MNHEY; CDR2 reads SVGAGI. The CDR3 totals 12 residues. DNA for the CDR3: TGTGCCAGCAGCCGGGCTGACTATGGCTACACCTTC. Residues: CASSRADYGYTF.

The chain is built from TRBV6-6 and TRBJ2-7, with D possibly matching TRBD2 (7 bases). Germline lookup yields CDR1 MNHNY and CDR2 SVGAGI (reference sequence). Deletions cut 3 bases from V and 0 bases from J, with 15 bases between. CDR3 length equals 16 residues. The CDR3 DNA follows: TGTGCCAGCAGTTATCGGCCAGCGGGACACTCCTACGAGCAGTACTTC. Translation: CASSYRPAGHSYEQYF.

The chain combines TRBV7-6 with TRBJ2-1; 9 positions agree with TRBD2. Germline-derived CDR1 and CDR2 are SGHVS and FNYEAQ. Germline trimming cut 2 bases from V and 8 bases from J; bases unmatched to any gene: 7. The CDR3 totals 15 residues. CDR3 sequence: CASSLPREGRDEQFF. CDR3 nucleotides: TGTGCCAGCAGCTTACCGCGGGAGGGCCGCGATGAGCAGTTCTTC.

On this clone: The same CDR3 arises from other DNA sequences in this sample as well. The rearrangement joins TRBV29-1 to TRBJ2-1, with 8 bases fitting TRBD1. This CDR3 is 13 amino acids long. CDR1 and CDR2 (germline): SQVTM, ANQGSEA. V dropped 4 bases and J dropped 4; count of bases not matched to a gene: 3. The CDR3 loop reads CSVGTGGYNEQFF. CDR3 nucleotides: TGCAGCGTTGGAACAGGGGGATACAATGAGCAGTTCTTC.

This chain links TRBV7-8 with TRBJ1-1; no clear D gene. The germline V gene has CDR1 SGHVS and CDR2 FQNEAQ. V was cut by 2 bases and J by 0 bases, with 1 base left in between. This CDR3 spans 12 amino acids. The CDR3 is CASSLMNTEAFF. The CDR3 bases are TGTGCCAGCAGCTTAATGAACACTGAAGCTTTCTTT.

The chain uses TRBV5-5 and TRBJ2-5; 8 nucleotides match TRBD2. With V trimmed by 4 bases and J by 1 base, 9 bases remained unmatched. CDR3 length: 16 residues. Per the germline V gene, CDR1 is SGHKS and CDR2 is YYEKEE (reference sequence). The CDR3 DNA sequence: TGTGCCAGCAGCATCGATGGGACTAGAGGCCAAGAGACCCAGTACTTC. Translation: CASSIDGTRGQETQYF.

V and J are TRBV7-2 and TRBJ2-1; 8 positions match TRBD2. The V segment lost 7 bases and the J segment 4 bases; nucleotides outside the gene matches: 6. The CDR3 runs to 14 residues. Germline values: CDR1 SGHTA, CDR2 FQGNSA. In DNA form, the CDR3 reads TGTGCCAGCACGACCGGGACTAGATACAATGAGCAGTTCTTC. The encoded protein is CASTTGTRYNEQFF.

CDR3 region: CASSQRGGDEQYF. DNA of the CDR3: TGCGCCAGCAGCCAAAGGGGGGGAGACGAGCAGTACTTC. The rearrangement links TRBV4-1 to TRBJ2-7; maybe TRBD2 (7 bases). The CDR3 extends over 13 amino acids. Per germline, CDR1 MGHRA and CDR2 YSYEKL. Trimming took off 2 bases at V and 5 bases at J, with 10 bases between the two ends.

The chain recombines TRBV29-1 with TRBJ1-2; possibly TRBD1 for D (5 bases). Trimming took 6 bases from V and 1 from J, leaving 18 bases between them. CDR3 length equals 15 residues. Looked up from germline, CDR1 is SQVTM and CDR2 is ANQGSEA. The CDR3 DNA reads TGCAGCGTGTGGACTGGGATAGACAGTAACTATGGCTACACCTTC. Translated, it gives CSVWTGIDSNYGYTF.

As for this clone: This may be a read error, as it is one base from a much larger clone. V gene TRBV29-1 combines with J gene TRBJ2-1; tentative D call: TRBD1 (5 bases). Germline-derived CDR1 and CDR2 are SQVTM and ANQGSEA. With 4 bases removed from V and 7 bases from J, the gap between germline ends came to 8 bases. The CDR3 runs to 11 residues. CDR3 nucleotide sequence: TGCAGCGTTGTCGCAGGGAATGAGCAGTTCTTC. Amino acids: CSVVAGNEQFF.

CDR3 coding DNA: TGTGCCAGCAGTTTCCTTTCGCGGGGGGGCAGGCCCTTTATTCAAGAGACCCAGTACTTC. Translated: CASSFLSRGGRPFIQETQYF. The chain carries TRBV28 and TRBJ2-5; 9 positions agree with TRBD2. Germline CDR1 and CDR2: MDHEN and SYDVKM. V lost 3 bases to trimming and J lost 2 bases; unmatched junction nucleotides: 19. This CDR3 is built from 20 residues.

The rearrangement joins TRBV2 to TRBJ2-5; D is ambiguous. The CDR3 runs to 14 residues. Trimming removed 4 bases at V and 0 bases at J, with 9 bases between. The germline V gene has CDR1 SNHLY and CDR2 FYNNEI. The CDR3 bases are TGTGCCAGCAGTGCCTCAGGTTACCAAGAGACCCAGTACTTC. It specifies CASSASGYQETQYF.

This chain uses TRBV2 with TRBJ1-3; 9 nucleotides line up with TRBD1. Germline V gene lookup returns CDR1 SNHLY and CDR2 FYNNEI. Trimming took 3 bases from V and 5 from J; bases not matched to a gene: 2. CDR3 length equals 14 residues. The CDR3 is CASSEGTGRNTIYF. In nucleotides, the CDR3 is TGTGCCAGCAGTGAGGGGACAGGGCGAAACACCATATATTTT.

This CDR3 reads CASREKQGRGNQPQHF. CDR3 bases: TGTGCCAGTAGGGAGAAACAGGGAAGGGGCAATCAGCCCCAGCATTTT. The chain couples TRBV19 to TRBJ1-5; D perhaps matches TRBD1 (6 bases). The V gene lost 6 bases and the J gene lost 2 bases, with 17 bases spanning the gap. CDR3 length: 16 amino acids. Germline loops: CDR1 LNHDA, CDR2 SQIVND (reference sequence).

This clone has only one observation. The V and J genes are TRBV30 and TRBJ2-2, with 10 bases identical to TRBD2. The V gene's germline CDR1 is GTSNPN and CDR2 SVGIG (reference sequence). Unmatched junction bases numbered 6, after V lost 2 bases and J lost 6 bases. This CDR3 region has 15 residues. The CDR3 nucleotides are TGTGCCTGGAGTAGGGGACTAGCGCGGGCCGGGGAGCTGTTTTTT. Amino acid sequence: CAWSRGLARAGELFF.

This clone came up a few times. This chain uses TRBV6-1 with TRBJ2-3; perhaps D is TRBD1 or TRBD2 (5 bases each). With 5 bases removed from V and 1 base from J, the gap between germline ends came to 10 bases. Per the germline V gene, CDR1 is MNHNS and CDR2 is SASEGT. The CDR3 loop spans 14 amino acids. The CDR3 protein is CASSRDGRTDTQYF. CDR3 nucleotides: TGTGCCAGCAGTCGGGACGGCCGCACAGATACGCAGTATTTT.

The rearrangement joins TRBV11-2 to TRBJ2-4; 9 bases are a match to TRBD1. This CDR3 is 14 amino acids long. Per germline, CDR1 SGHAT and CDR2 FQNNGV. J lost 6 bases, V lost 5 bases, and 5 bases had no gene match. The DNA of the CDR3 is TGTGCCAGCAGCCGACCGGGACAGGGAAACATTCAGTACTTC. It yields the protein CASSRPGQGNIQYF.

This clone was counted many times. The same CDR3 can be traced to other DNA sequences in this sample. As DNA, the CDR3 is TGTGCCAGCTCACCAGGTGCCAGAGTTAGCAATCAGCCCCAGCATTTT. This gives the protein CASSPGARVSNQPQHF. The V and J genes are TRBV18 and TRBJ1-5; D gene unclear. The CDR3 contains 16 residues. Germline values: CDR1 KGHSH, CDR2 LQKENI. Trimming removed 2 bases at V and 0 bases at J, with 11 bases between.

The CDR3 loop is CASSIDPGRRTYEQYF. CDR3 DNA sequence: TGTGCCAGTAGTATAGATCCCGGGAGGCGCACCTACGAGCAGTACTTC. The V gene is TRBV19, the J gene TRBJ2-7; 7 nucleotides agree with TRBD2. This CDR3 has 16 residues. The junction had 7 bases not matched to a gene; V was cut back by 0 bases and J by 2 bases. CDR1 and CDR2 (germline): LNHDA, SQIVND (reference sequence).

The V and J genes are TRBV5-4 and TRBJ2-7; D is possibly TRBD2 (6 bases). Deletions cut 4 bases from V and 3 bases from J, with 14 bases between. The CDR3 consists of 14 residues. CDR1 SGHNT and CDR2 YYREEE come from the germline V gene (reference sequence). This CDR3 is CASSPRPGDYEQYF. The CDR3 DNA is TGTGCCAGCAGCCCCCGTCCGGGGGACTACGAGCAGTACTTC. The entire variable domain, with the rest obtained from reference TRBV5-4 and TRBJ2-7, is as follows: ETGVTQSPTHLIKTRGQQVTLRCSSQSGHNTVSWYQQALGQGPQFIFQYYREEENGRGNFPPRFSGLQFPNYSSELNVNALELDDSALYLCASSPRPGDYEQYFGPGTRLTVT.

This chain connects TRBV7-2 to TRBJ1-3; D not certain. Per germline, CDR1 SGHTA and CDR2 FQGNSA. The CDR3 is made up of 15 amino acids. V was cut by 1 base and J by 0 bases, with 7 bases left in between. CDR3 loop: CASSLVANSGNTIYF. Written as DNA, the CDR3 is TGTGCCAGCAGCTTAGTAGCTAACTCTGGAAACACCATATATTTT.

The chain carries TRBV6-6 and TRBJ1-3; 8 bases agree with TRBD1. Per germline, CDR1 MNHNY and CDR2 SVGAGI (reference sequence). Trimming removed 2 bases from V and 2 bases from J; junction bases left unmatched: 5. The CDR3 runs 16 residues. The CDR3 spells CASSYQGQATGNTIYF. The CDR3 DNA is TGTGCCAGCAGTTACCAGGGACAGGCGACTGGAAACACCATATATTTT.

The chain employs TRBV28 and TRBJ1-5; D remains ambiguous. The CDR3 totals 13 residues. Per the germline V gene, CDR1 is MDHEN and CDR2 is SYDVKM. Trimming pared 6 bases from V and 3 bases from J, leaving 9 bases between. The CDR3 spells CASRVNTNQPQHF. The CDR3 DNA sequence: TGTGCCAGCAGGGTAAATACCAATCAGCCCCAGCATTTT.

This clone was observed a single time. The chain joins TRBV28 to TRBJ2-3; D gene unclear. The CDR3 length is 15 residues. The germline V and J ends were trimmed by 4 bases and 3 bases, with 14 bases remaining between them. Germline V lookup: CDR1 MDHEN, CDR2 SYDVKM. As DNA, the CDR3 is TGTGCCAGCAGTTCCCCCTCCATCGGGACAGATACGCAGTATTTT. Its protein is CASSSPSIGTDTQYF.

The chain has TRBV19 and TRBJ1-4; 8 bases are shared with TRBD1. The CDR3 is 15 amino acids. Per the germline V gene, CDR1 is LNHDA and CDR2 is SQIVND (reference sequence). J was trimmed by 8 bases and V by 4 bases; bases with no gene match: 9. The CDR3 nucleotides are TGTGCCAGTAGTAAGGTGGGACAGGTATCCGAAAAACTGTTTTTT. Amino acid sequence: CASSKVGQVSEKLFF.